What follows are 29 T cell receptor beta chains derived from one specimen sequenced in a study of cytomegalovirus exposure and HLA in healthy donors. Both 60 Vbeta primers and 13 Jbeta primers went into the PCR. Sequenced by immunoSEQ multiplex PCR; TCRdb stores in-frame clones only, minus some. The sample gives around 110,000 clones, around 80% of which show up once; roughly 2.6% is in the top ten. Sequenced input: PBMCs. The receptors here all came from a man aged 30 to 39 in good health and CMV-seropositive.

This clone was detected once. Distinct nucleotide sequences in the sample also encode this CDR3. The CDR3 DNA is TGTGCCAGCTCGCCGCGGGGCTACGAGCAGTACTTC. It codes for CASSPRGYEQYF. The chain joins TRBV18 to TRBJ2-7, with a tentative D call TRBD2 (6 bases). Germline V gene lookup returns CDR1 KGHSH and CDR2 LQKENI. The V end was cut by 6 bases, the J end by 3 bases, with 9 bases between. The CDR3 runs 12 residues.

This rearrangement joins TRBV5-1 to TRBJ1-1; D is uncertain. Germline CDR1 SGHRS, CDR2 YFSETQ. Between the trimmed V and J ends, which lost 3 bases and 1 base, there was a span of 7 bases. The CDR3 runs to 13 residues. The CDR3 DNA sequence: TGCGCCAGCAGCTCCCAATCGAACACTGAAGCTTTCTTT. It encodes CASSSQSNTEAFF.

This clone was observed a single time. The V and J genes are TRBV5-8 and TRBJ1-1; the D gene is possibly TRBD1 (6 bases). Germline lookup yields CDR1 SGHTS and CDR2 YDEGEE. V was pared by 4 bases and J by 5 bases, with 24 bases between. The CDR3 length is 17 residues. CDR3 region: CASSTHSAGGRETEAFF. The CDR3 region has the DNA TGTGCCAGCAGCACCCATTCCGCGGGGGGGCGAGAGACTGAAGCTTTCTTT.

V is TRBV5-1 and J is TRBJ1-2, with a weak D call TRBD1 (6 bases). V lost 2 bases and J lost 3, with 17 bases in between. Germline V gene lookup returns CDR1 SGHRS and CDR2 YFSETQ. The length of the CDR3 is 16 residues. CDR3 amino acids: CASSFYQGTRYYGYTF. In nucleotides, the CDR3 is TGCGCCAGCAGCTTCTACCAAGGGACACGGTACTATGGCTACACCTTC. Supplemented by reference TRBV5-1 and TRBJ1-2, the full variable domain reads KAGVTQTPRYLIKTRGQQVTLSCSPISGHRSVSWYQQTPGQGLQFLFEYFSETQRNKGNFPGRFSGRQFSNSRSEMNVSTLELGDSALYLCASSFYQGTRYYGYTFGSGTRLTVV.

The rearrangement links TRBV11-2 to TRBJ1-1; D gene ambiguous. In germline, CDR1 is SGHAT, CDR2 FQNNGV. The CDR3 is 14 amino acids. V was cut by 7 bases and J by 4 bases, with 16 bases left in between. CDR3 in DNA: TGTGCCAGCAACCGAGGGTTTCGCGGCACTGAAGCTTTCTTT. It codes for CASNRGFRGTEAFF.

V is TRBV6-1 and J is TRBJ1-1, with a possible D match to TRBD1 (6 bases). This CDR3 comprises 14 residues. CDR1 is MNHNS and CDR2 is SASEGT in the germline V gene. The ends were cut back, 6 bases at V and 8 bases at J, with 19 bases in the middle. The CDR3 is CASRTNRAVGEAFF. The CDR3 DNA reads TGTGCCAGCAGGACGAACAGGGCCGTCGGAGAAGCTTTCTTT.

The chain recombines TRBV5-5 with TRBJ1-6; a weak D match, TRBD1 (5 bases). V lost 0 bases, J lost 11 bases, and 12 bases lay in between. Germline-derived CDR1 and CDR2 are SGHKS and YYEKEE (reference sequence). CDR3 size: 14 residues. The CDR3 nucleotides are TGTGCCAGCAGCTTGGGTGCGGGACCTACACCCCTCCACTTT. Its protein product is CASSLGAGPTPLHF.

This clone has a single count. The chain has TRBV2 and TRBJ2-4, with D tentatively TRBD2 (6 bases). Between the trimmed V and J ends, which lost 8 bases and 8 bases, there was a span of 13 bases. Germline V gene lookup returns CDR1 SNHLY and CDR2 FYNNEI. CDR3 length: 12 amino acids. The CDR3 spells CASGEDGDIQYF. The CDR3 DNA sequence: TGTGCCAGCGGGGAGGATGGGGACATTCAGTACTTC.

The rearrangement links TRBV7-2 to TRBJ1-1; 7 bases fit TRBD1. Germline V gene sequence: CDR1 SGHTA, CDR2 FQGNSA. V shed 3 bases and J 3 bases; nucleotides not matched to a gene: 4. This CDR3 has 14 amino acids. The DNA for the CDR3 is TGTGCCAGCAGCTTCGACAGGGTTTACACTGAAGCTTTCTTT. Translated, it gives CASSFDRVYTEAFF.

The chain couples TRBV27 to TRBJ1-1; a weak D match, TRBD1 (6 bases). The germline V and J ends were trimmed by 4 bases and 3 bases, with 9 bases remaining between them. The CDR3 spans 13 residues. From germline, CDR1 is MNHEY and CDR2 SMNVEV (reference sequence). CDR3 coding DNA: TGTGCCAGCAGTTACACAGGGTACACTGAAGCTTTCTTT. Encoded protein: CASSYTGYTEAFF.

The CDR3 DNA reads as TGCGCCAGCAGCCAAGGGCTAGCGGCGAGAACCGGGGAGCTGTTTTTT. This gives the protein CASSQGLAARTGELFF. The chain has TRBV4-1 and TRBJ2-2, with 7 bases fitting TRBD2. Germline trimming cut 1 base from V and 5 bases from J; bases unmatched to any gene: 7. CDR1 MGHRA and CDR2 YSYEKL come from the germline V gene. The CDR3 loop spans 16 amino acids.

This clone occurred a few times. The chain recombines TRBV5-5 with TRBJ1-3; D not resolved. The V gene's germline CDR1 is SGHKS and CDR2 YYEKEE (reference sequence). V shed 4 bases and J shed 0 bases, with 8 bases lying between them. The CDR3 covers 14 residues. CDR3 in amino acids: CASSMRDSGNTIYF. CDR3 nucleotides: TGTGCCAGCAGCATGAGAGACTCTGGAAACACCATATATTTT.

V gene TRBV7-6 combines with J gene TRBJ1-2; TRBD1 agrees at 10 bases. Trimming cost V 5 bases and J 5 bases; bases outside gene matches: 11. Germline CDR1 reads SGHVS; CDR2 reads FNYEAQ. The CDR3 totals 16 residues. The CDR3 sequence: CASSRGPGQGRYGYTF. The CDR3 DNA sequence: TGTGCCAGCAGCCGAGGCCCGGGACAGGGGCGGTATGGCTACACCTTC.

The chain carries TRBV7-2 and TRBJ2-7, with TRBD1 identical over 9 bases. V gave up 5 bases and J gave up 7 bases; unmatched junction bases: 12. Germline V gene sequence: CDR1 SGHTA, CDR2 FQGNSA. CDR3 length equals 15 residues. Written as DNA, the CDR3 is TGTGCCAGCAGCGCCGGAACGGGACAGGGTCGTGAGCAGTACTTC. It is translated as CASSAGTGQGREQYF.

The rearrangement uses TRBV6-5 and TRBJ2-7, with 9 bases aligning to TRBD1. Germline CDR1 is MNHEY and CDR2 is SVGAGI. The ends lost 5 bases at V and 6 bases at J; junction bases unmatched: 8. The length of the CDR3 is 14 residues. For the CDR3, the DNA is TGTGCCAGCAGTCCCCGCGGACAGGGGACCGAGCAGTACTTC. This sequence encodes CASSPRGQGTEQYF.

This clone appeared a few times. J is TRBJ2-7 and V is TRBV6-5; 11 nucleotides match TRBD1. Germline V lookup: CDR1 MNHEY, CDR2 SVGAGI. With V trimmed by 2 bases and J by 3 bases, 3 bases remained unmatched. This CDR3 has 15 residues. The CDR3: CASSYLGTGGYEQYF. Here the CDR3 DNA reads TGTGCCAGCAGTTACCTTGGGACAGGGGGCTACGAGCAGTACTTC.

The CDR3 DNA reads as TGTGCCAGCAGTGAAGGGGGGGTAGTGGCCATATATTTT. Translating gives CASSEGGVVAIYF. This chain joins TRBV6-1 and TRBJ1-3; D is possibly TRBD1 (5 bases). V dropped 1 base and J dropped 11 bases, with 12 bases sitting between them. The germline V gene has CDR1 MNHNS and CDR2 SASEGT. This CDR3 has 13 residues.

V and J are TRBV7-9 and TRBJ2-4; D is perhaps TRBD1 (5 bases). V was clipped by 4 bases and J by 0 bases, with 7 bases between them. Germline loops: CDR1 SEHNR, CDR2 FQNEAQ (reference sequence). The CDR3 length is 14 residues. In nucleotides, the CDR3 is TGTGCCAGCAGCTCGCAGGGAGCCAAAAACATTCAGTACTTC. Translating gives CASSSQGAKNIQYF.

In its sample, this clone was seen once. The chain recombines TRBV6-5 with TRBJ1-1; D unclear. Germline values: CDR1 MNHEY, CDR2 SVGAGI. CDR3 length: 15 residues. Trimming shortened V by 2 bases and J by 1 base, and 11 bases separated the two germline ends. The CDR3 sequence: CASSYGQDWNTEAFF. The CDR3 DNA reads as TGTGCCAGCAGTTACGGGCAGGATTGGAACACTGAAGCTTTCTTT.

V gene TRBV6-1 combines with J gene TRBJ2-4, with TRBD1 as a possible D gene (5 bases). The CDR3 totals 16 residues. Germline V gene data show CDR1 as MNHNS and CDR2 as SASEGT. V lost 3 bases, J lost 0 bases, and 12 bases lay in between. CDR3 loop: CASSDDRLLAKNIQYF. The DNA of the CDR3 is TGTGCCAGCAGTGACGACAGACTGCTAGCCAAAAACATTCAGTACTTC.

The chain combines TRBV30 with TRBJ1-1, with unresolved D. The V end was cut by 2 bases, the J end by 4 bases, with 14 bases between. The CDR3 has 14 amino acids. The germline V gene encodes CDR1 GTSNPN and CDR2 SVGIG (reference sequence). The CDR3 nucleotides are TGTGCCTGGAGTCTTAGCTTGATGAGCACTGAAGCTTTCTTT. The encoded protein is CAWSLSLMSTEAFF.

The count of this clone is one. The V and J genes are TRBV6-5 and TRBJ2-7; D gene unclear. Trimming cost V 6 bases and J 3 bases, with 12 bases left between them. Germline V gene lookup returns CDR1 MNHEY and CDR2 SVGAGI. The CDR3 extends over 13 amino acids. DNA for the CDR3: TGTGCCAGCAGCCCTAACGGGTTCTACGAGCAGTACTTC. Residues: CASSPNGFYEQYF.

This chain connects TRBV27 to TRBJ2-1; maybe TRBD1 (5 bases). The CDR3 is made up of 13 amino acids. Between the trimmed V and J ends, which lost 2 bases and 10 bases, there was a span of 12 bases. Germline V CDR1 and CDR2: MNHEY, SMNVEV (reference sequence). In nucleotides, the CDR3 is TGTGCCAGCAGTTTACTAGGGGCGTGGGAGCAGTTCTTC. Its translation: CASSLLGAWEQFF.

As to this clone: One end of the junction is discordant with germline, which a read error may explain. This rearrangement joins TRBV2 to TRBJ2-6, with D possibly matching TRBD1 (5 bases). This CDR3 region has 15 residues. The germline V gene encodes CDR1 SNHLY and CDR2 FYNNEI. DNA for the CDR3: TGTGCCAGCAGTGAATTGGGAAGTGGGGCCAACGGCCTGACTTTC. Protein product: CASSELGSGANGLTF. Looking up the rest from reference TRBV2 and TRBJ2-6 gives the full variable domain: EPEVTQTPSHQVTQMGQEVILRCVPISNHLYFYWYRQILGQKVEFLVSFYNNEISEKSEIFDDQFSVERPDGSNFTLKIRSTKLEDSAMYFCASSELGSGANGLTFGAGSRLTVL.

This sequence joins TRBV6-5 and TRBJ1-2; D is unresolved. With 2 bases removed from V and 8 bases from J, the gap between germline ends came to 21 bases. The germline gives CDR1 MNHEY, CDR2 SVGAGI. The CDR3 is made up of 16 amino acids. CDR3 amino acids: CASSYDQADTTYGYTF. The CDR3 region has the DNA TGTGCCAGCAGTTACGATCAGGCCGACACCACATACGGCTACACCTTC.

V usage is TRBV19 and J usage is TRBJ1-3; possibly TRBD1 for D (5 bases). CDR1 is LNHDA and CDR2 is SQIVND in the germline V gene (reference sequence). V lost 3 bases and J 0 bases, leaving 9 bases between the germline ends. The CDR3 spans 15 residues. The CDR3, as DNA: TGTGCCAGTAGTATGGGGCAGTCCTCTGGAAACACCATATATTTT. Its protein is CASSMGQSSGNTIYF.

The chain recombines TRBV6-1 with TRBJ1-3, with unresolved D. This CDR3 is 14 amino acids long. Trimming removed 11 bases from V and 2 bases from J, with 16 bases in between. Germline lookup yields CDR1 MNHNS and CDR2 SASEGT. CDR3 nucleotides: TGTGCCTCGGCCCCCGGAGTAACTGGAAACACCATATATTTT. Protein product: CASAPGVTGNTIYF.

With respect to this clone: Germline is not matched at one junction end, which may reflect a read error. J is TRBJ2-5 and V is TRBV5-6; possibly TRBD2 for D (5 bases). The CDR3 length is 15 residues. The germline V gene encodes CDR1 SGHDT and CDR2 YYEEEE. CDR3 sequence reads: CAGSFPTAPGETQYF. CDR3 bases: TGTGCCGGCAGCTTTCCGACGGCCCCGGGGGAGACCCAGTACTTC.

A note on this clone: Germline is not matched at one junction end, which may reflect a read error. J is TRBJ2-7 and V is TRBV7-9, with D possibly matching TRBD2 (5 bases). CDR3 length: 12 amino acids. Germline V gene data show CDR1 as SEHNR and CDR2 as FQNEAQ (reference sequence). CDR3 in DNA: TGTTCCAGCAGCTATGACTATGACGAGCAGTACTTC. Its protein is CSSSYDYDEQYF.